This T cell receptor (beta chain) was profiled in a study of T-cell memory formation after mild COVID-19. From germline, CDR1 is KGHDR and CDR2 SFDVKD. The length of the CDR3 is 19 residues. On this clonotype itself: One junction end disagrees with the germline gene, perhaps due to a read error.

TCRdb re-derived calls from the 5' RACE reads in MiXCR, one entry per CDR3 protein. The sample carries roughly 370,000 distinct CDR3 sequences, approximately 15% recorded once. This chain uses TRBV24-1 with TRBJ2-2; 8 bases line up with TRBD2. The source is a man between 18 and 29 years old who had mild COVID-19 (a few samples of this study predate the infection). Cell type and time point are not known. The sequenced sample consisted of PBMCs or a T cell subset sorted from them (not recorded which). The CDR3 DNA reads TGTGCCACCAGTGAGTCAGAACTAGCGGACCCGGTATATGGCGGGGAGCTGATTTTT. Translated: CATSESELADPVYGGELIF.